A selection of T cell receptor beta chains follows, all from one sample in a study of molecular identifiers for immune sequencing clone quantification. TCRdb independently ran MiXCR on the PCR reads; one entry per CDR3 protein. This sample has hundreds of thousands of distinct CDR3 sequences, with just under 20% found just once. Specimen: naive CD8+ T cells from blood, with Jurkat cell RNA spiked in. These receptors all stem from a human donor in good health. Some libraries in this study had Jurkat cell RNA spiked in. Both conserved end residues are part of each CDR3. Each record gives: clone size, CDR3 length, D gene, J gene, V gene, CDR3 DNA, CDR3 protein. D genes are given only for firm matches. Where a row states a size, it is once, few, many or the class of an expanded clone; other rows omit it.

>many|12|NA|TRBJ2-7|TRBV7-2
TGTGCCAGCAGCACAAACCTCCTGGGGCAGTACTTC
CASSTNLLGQYF
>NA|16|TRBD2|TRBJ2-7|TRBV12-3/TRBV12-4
TGTGCCAGCAGCCACACTTCGGCTAGCGGGACCTACGAGCAGTACTTC
CASSHTSASGTYEQYF
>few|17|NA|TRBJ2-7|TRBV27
TGTGCCAGCAGTTCACCCCGCCTCGGGCGGAGCTCCTACGAGCAGTACTTC
CASSSPRLGRSSYEQYF
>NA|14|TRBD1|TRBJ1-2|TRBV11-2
TGTGCCAGCAGCCAACAGGGGACTAACTATGGCTACACCTTC
CASSQQGTNYGYTF
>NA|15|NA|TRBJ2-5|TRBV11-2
TGTGCCAGCAGCTTAGAAGGGGCCAACCAAGAGACCCAGTACTTC
CASSLEGANQETQYF
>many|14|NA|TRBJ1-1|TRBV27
TGTGCCAGCAGTTTCGATCTGAGGGGTACTGAAGCTTTCTTT
CASSFDLRGTEAFF
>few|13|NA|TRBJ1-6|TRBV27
TGTGCCAGCAGGAGGACGCATAATTCACCCCTCCACTTT
CASRRTHNSPLHF
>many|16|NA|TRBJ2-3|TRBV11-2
TGTGCCAGCAGCTTAGTGGTGGAACCTAGCACAGATACGCAGTATTTT
CASSLVVEPSTDTQYF
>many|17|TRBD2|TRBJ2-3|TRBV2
TGTGCCAGCAGTGAAGCAGGCGCGGGGGGGCCCACAGATACGCAGTATTTT
CASSEAGAGGPTDTQYF
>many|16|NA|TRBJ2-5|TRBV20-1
TGCAGTGCCGGGCCTAGAGGGAGGACCCGGGGAGAGACCCAGTACTTC
CSAGPRGRTRGETQYF
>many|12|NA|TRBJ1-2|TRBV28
TGTGCCAGCAGTCCAACGTACTATGGCTACACCTTC
CASSPTYYGYTF
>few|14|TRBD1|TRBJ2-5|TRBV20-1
TGCAGTGCTGGCCGGGACAGTTCTCAAGAGACCCAGTACTTC
CSAGRDSSQETQYF
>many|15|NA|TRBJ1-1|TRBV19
TGTGCCAGTAGTATTGAACAGGACCTGAACACTGAAGCTTTCTTT
CASSIEQDLNTEAFF
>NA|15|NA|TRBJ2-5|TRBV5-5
TGTGCCAGCAGCTTCAGGGGGGGGGTTCAAGAGACCCAGTACTTC
CASSFRGGVQETQYF
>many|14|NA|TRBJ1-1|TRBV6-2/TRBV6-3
TGTGCCAGCAGTTACGACGGCGGAGGCACTGAAGCTTTCTTT
CASSYDGGGTEAFF
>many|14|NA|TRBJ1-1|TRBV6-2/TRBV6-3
TGTGCCAGCAGTCCCAGTGGGCCGGGGACTGAAGCTTTCTTT
CASSPSGPGTEAFF
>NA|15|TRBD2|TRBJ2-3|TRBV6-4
TGTGCCAGCAGTGCTAGCGGGAGATACTCAGATACGCAGTATTTT
CASSASGRYSDTQYF
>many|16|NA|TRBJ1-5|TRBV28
TGTGCCAGCAGTTTATTAGGGCTCGCAGGCAATCAGCCCCAGCATTTT
CASSLLGLAGNQPQHF
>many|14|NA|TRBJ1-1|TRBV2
TGTGCCAGCAGTGTTTCAGGCTTGAACACTGAAGCTTTCTTT
CASSVSGLNTEAFF
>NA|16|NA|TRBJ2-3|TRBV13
TGTGCCAGCAGCTACGGGACGGCAGTAACCACAGATACGCAGTATTTT
CASSYGTAVTTDTQYF